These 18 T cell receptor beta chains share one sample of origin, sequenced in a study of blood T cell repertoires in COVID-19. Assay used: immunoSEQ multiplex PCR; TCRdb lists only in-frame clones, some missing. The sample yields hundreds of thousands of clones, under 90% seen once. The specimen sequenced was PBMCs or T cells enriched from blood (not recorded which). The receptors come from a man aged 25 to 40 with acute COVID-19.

The CDR3 region is CASSITGEQYV. CDR3 in DNA: TGTGCCAGTAGTATAACCGGCGAGCAGTACGTC. J is TRBJ2-7 and V is TRBV19; unclear D gene. Deletions cut 2 bases from V and 6 bases from J, with 5 bases between. This CDR3 has 11 residues. CDR1 and CDR2 from the germline V gene are LNHDA and SQIVND (reference sequence).

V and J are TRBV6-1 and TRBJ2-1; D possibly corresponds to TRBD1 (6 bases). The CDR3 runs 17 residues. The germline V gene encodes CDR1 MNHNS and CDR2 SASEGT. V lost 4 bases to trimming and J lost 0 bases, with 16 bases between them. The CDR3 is CASSALTGPYSYNEQFF. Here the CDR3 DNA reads TGTGCCAGCAGTGCGTTGACAGGCCCTTACTCCTACAATGAGCAGTTCTTC.

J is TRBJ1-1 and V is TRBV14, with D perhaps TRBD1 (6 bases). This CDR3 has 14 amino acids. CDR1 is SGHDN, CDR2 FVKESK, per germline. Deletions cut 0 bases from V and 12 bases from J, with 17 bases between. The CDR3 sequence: CASSQDLLGAHPFF. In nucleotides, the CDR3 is TGTGCCAGCAGCCAAGATCTTTTGGGGGCGCATCCTTTCTTT.

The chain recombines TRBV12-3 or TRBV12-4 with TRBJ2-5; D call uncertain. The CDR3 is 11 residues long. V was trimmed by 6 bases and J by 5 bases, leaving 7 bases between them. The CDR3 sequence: CASREMETQYF. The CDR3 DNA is TGTGCCAGCAGGGAGATGGAGACCCAGTACTTC.

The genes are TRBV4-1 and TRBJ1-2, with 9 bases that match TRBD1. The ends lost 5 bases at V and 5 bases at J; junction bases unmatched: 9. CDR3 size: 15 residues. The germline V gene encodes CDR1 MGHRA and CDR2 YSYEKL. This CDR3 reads CASSYRDREFYGYTF. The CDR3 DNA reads TGCGCCAGCAGCTACCGGGACAGGGAGTTTTATGGCTACACCTTC.

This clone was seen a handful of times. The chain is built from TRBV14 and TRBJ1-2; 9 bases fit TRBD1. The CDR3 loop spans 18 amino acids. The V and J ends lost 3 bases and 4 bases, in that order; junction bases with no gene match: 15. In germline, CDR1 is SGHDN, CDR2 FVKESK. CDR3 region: CASSQGTDRGWPFYGYTF. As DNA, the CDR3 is TGTGCCAGCAGCCAGGGGACGGACAGGGGATGGCCCTTCTATGGCTACACCTTC.

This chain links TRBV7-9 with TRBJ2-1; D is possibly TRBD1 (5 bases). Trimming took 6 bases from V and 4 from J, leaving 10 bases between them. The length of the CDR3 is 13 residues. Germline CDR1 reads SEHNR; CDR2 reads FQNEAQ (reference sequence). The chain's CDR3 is CASSGAAYNEQFF. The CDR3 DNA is TGTGCCAGCAGTGGGGCAGCATACAATGAGCAGTTCTTC.

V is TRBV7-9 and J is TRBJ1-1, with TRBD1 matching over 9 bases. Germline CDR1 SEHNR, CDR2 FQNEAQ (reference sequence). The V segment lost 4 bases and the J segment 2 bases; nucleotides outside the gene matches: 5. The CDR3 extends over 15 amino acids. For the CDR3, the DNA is TGTGCCAGCAGCTGGGACAGGGCTGGAAACACTGAAGCTTTCTTT. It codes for CASSWDRAGNTEAFF.

The CDR3 nucleotides are TGTGCCAGCAGTCCCCCCGAGGCGGGGGCTGGCTACAATGAGCAGTTCTTC. Protein sequence: CASSPPEAGAGYNEQFF. The chain employs TRBV28 and TRBJ2-1; D perhaps matches TRBD2 (7 bases). There are 17 residues in the CDR3. Germline V gene lookup returns CDR1 MDHEN and CDR2 SYDVKM. V was trimmed by 5 bases and J by 3 bases, leaving 20 bases between them.

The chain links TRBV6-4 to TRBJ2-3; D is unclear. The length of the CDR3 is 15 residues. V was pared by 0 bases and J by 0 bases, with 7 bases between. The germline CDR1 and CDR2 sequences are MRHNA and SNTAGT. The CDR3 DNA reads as TGTGCCAGCAGTGACTCGGTAGCAAGCACAGATACGCAGTATTTT. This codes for CASSDSVASTDTQYF.

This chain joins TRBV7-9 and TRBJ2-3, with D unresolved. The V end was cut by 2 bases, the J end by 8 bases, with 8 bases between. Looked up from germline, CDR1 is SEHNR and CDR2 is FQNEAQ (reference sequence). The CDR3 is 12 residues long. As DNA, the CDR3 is TGTGCCAGCAGCTTAAGGCGCGGTACGCAGTATTTT. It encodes CASSLRRGTQYF. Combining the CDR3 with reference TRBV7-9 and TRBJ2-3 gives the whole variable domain DTGVSQNPRHKITKRGQNVTFRCDPISEHNRLYWYRQTLGQGPEFLTYFQNEAQLEKSRLLSDRFSAERPKGSFSTLEIQRTEQGDSAMYLCASSLRRGTQYFGPGTRLTVL.

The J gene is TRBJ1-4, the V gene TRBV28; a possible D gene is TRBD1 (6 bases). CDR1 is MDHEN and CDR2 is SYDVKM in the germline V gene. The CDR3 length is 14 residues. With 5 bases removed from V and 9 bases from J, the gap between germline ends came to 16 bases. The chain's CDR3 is CASSSGTPGKKLFF. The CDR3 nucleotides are TGTGCCAGCAGTAGTGGGACACCGGGGAAAAAACTGTTTTTT.

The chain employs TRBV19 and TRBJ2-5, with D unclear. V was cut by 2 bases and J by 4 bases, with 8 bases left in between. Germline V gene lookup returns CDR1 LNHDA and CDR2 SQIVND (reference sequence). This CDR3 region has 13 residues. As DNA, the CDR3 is TGTGCCAGTAGTATAAACAGCCGAGAGACCCAGTACTTC. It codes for CASSINSRETQYF.

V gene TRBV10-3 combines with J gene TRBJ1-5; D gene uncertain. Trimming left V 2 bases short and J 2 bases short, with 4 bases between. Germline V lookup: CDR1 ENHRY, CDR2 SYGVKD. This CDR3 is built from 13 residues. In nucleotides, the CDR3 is TGTGCCATCAGTGAGGGAGGCAATCAGCCCCAGCATTTT. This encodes CAISEGGNQPQHF.

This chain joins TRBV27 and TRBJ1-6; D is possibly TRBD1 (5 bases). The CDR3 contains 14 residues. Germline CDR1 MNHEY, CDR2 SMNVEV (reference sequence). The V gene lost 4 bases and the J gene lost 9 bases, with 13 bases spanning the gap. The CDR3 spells CASSSHRLISPLHF. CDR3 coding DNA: TGTGCCAGCAGTTCGCACAGGTTGATTTCACCCCTCCACTTT.

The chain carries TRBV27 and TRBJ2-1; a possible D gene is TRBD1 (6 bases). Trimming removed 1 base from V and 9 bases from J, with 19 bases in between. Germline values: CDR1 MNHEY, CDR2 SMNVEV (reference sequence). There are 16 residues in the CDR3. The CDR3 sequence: CASSLLGQGIIGEQFF. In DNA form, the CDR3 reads TGTGCCAGCAGTTTATTAGGGCAGGGGATTATAGGTGAGCAGTTCTTC.

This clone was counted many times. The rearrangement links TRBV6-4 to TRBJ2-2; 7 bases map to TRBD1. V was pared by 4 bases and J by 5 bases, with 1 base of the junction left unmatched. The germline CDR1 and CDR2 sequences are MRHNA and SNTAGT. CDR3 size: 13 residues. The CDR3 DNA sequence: TGTGCCAGCAGTGCCAGGGGGACCGGGGAGCTGTTTTTT. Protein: CASSARGTGELFF.

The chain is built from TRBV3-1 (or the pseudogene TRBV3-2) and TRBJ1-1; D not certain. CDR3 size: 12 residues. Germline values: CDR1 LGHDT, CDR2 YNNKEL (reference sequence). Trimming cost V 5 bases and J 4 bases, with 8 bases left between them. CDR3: CASSYRSTEAFF. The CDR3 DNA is TGTGCCAGCAGCTATCGTTCCACTGAAGCTTTCTTT.